This T cell receptor (beta chain) came from a study of tumor-infiltrating lymphocytes in primary liver carcinoma listed by TCRdb under 2017. Some background on the complete study: Of the five patients (three men and two women, aged 30 to 69 years), four had hepatocellular carcinoma and one had combined HCC and intrahepatic cholangiocarcinoma. Each sample produced roughly 3.5 to 7.13 million productive TCRbeta reads, and read depth showed no significant difference between tissue types. A total of 35 specimens from 5 patients went through TCRbeta repertoire sequencing, namely 25 tumor regions, 5 adjacent noncancerous liver tissues and 5 peripheral blood samples. High reproducibility was observed for the technical replicate repertoires, with mean shared-clone rates around 0.9 and correlation coefficients above 0.98. For each liver tumor, the study sampled five regions along with adjacent normal tissue and blood, and applied TCRbeta repertoire sequencing, expression microarrays and whole-exome sequencing. The tumors of the five patients were staged as T1-T3 N0M0, with maximum diameters ranging from about 4.2 to 10 cm.

Cut back by 1 base and 13 bases, the V and J ends lie 22 bases apart. CDR1 and CDR2 were assigned from the germline V gene as MNHEY and SVGAGI. The CDR3 has 15 amino acids, counting the end cysteine and phenylalanine. Of the read, only the CDR3 DNA is kept; its 45 bases are in frame from base 1. Without any cell sorting, total RNA and DNA were co-extracted from about 20-30 mg of bulk tissue using the AllPrep DNA/RNA mini kit. Surgical resection was performed in China between 2015 and 2016 on 5 or 6 patients with histopathologically diagnosed primary liver carcinoma. Patients had chronic HBV infection and were treatment-naive at sampling. Pieces of fresh tumor and adjacent tissue were cut in half, with one half kept in RNAlater at -80 degrees C and the other half sent for histology. A constant-region primer and ProtoScript II reverse transcriptase were used to reverse-transcribe TCRbeta-specific cDNA from about 500 ng total RNA. Construction of the TCRbeta libraries relied on three nested rounds of multiplex PCR, following a slightly modified ARM-PCR procedure. Each of the first two PCR rounds ran for about 10 cycles and used multiplex TRBV1-TRBV30 forward primers together with a Cbeta reverse primer. A final 25-cycle PCR with Deep VentR polymerase added sample barcodes and Illumina adapters. Before sequencing, amplicons of 200-500 bp were gel-purified using a QIAquick gel extraction kit. An Illumina HiSeq 2500 was used to sequence the TCRbeta amplicons with 250-bp paired-end reads. The authors' pipeline ran thus. To recover full CDR3 sequences, reads were quality-trimmed using Trimmomatic v0.33 and paired reads were then merged using FLASH v1.2.11. V, D and J germline segments were assigned to the rearranged TCRbeta sequences by MiGEC v1.2.1b. VDJtools v1.0.0 computed clonotype statistics and Shannon-Wiener diversity indices. To reduce sampling bias, subsequent analyses other than the diversity analysis used only the 250 most abundant clonotypes in each sample. TCRdb's own reprocessing of the public reads used fastp at Q25 and MiXCR and kept productive beta chains. Every entry covers one CDR3 protein and lists the most common genes and DNA from its rows. TCRdb, rather than the study authors, made the V and J calls. The sample table holds approximately 46,000 distinct CDR3 sequences, of which 75% were seen once. Around 40% of the sample is in the top ten clones.

Concerning this clonotype: Its cognate antigen has yet to be identified. One base away there is no much larger clone; base qualities are not given.

Paper-wide results and their limitations: Repertoire overlap was higher between tumor regions (mean roughly 35%) than tumor-adjacent (17%) or tumor-blood (14%) pairs, consistent with antigen-driven expansion. Bulk unsorted samples precluded comparing CD4+ and CD8+ T cell repertoires. Only the TCR beta chain was sequenced, so true repertoire diversity is likely underestimated because unpaired alpha chains were not captured. The study included only a few patients, and the authors note findings should be validated in a larger study. The top 250 clones accounted for a significantly greater share of the repertoire in tumors than in blood (p = 0.039).

The TCR originated in a woman in her thirties with primary liver carcinoma and hepatitis B virus infection. Sample: tumor-adjacent normal liver tissue. The chain is assembled from TRBV6-5 and TRBJ2-5; a confident D gene designation cannot be given. The DNA sequence is as follows: TGTGCCAGCAGTTACTACAGAACAGTAAAAGAGGCCCTGTACTTC. Its protein is CASSYYRTVKEALYF.